This T cell receptor (beta chain) was profiled in a study of cytomegalovirus exposure and HLA in healthy donors. Study summary: Of 300 to 450 genotyped donors, about 81% clustered with self-reported Caucasian donors. Regarding the study as a whole: Published work reported that the classifier diagnosed cytomegalovirus status with high specificity and sensitivity. Several V segments, TRBV6-2 and TRBV6-3 among them, could not be told apart and were dropped.

Trimming took 3 bases from V and 7 from J, leaving 12 bases between them. The CDR3 is made up of 13 amino acids. Germline CDR1 and CDR2: SNHLY and FYNNEI. In regard to this clone: Its antigen is still unknown.

The PCR had 60 Vbeta and 13 Jbeta primers. Only in-frame clones appear in the TCRdb table, and some are missing; sequencing was by immunoSEQ multiplex PCR. The repertoire holds 180,000 or so clones, with about three quarters as singletons. The rearrangement uses TRBV2 and TRBJ1-2; a possible D gene is TRBD1 (6 bases). The sample taken for sequencing was PBMCs. This TCR was recovered from a female donor in good health and CMV-seronegative. CDR3 region: CASSDQGSGGYTF. CDR3 nucleotide sequence: TGTGCCAGCAGTGATCAGGGGTCCGGTGGCTACACCTTC.